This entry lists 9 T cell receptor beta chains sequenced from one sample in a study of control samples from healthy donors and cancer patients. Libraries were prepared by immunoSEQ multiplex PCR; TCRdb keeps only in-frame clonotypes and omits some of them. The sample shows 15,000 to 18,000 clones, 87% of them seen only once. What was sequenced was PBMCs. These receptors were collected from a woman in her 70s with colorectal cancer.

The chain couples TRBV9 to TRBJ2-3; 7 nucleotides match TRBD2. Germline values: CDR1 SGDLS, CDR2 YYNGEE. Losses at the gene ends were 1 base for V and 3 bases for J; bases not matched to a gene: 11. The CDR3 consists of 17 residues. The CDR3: CASSVSWRERMTDTQYF. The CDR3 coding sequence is TGTGCCAGCAGCGTAAGTTGGCGGGAGCGGATGACAGATACGCAGTATTTT.

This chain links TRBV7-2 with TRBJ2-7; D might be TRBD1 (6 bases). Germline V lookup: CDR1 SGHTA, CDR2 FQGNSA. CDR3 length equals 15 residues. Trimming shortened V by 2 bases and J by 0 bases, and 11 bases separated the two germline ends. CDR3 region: CASSLSWTVSYEQYF. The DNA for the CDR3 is TGTGCCAGCAGCTTAAGCTGGACAGTCTCCTACGAGCAGTACTTC.

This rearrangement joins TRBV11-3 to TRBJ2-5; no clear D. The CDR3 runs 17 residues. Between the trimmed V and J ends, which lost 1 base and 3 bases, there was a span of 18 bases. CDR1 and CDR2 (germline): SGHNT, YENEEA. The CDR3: CASSLGPRSSREETQYF. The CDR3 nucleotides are TGTGCCAGCAGCTTAGGACCCCGCAGTTCACGGGAAGAGACCCAGTACTTC.

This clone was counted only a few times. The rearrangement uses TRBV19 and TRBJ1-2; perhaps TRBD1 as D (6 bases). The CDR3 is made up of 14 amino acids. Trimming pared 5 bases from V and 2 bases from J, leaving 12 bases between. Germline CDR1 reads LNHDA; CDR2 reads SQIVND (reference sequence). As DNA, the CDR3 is TGTGCCAGTAGTGAACAGGGCTGGAACTATGGCTACACCTTC. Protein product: CASSEQGWNYGYTF.

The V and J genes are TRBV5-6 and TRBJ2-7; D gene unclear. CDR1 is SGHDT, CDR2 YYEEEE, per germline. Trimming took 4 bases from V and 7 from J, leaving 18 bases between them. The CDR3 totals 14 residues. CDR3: CASSPGYLANEQYF. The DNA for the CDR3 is TGTGCCAGCAGCCCCGGGTATCTGGCAAATGAGCAGTACTTC.

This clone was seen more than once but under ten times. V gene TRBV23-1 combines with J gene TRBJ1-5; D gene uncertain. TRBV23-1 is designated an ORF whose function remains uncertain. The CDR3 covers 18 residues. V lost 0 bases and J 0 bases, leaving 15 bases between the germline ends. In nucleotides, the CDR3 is TGCGCCAGCAGTCAATCGGGATCCAGCGTATATAGCAATCAGCCCCAGCATTTT. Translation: CASSQSGSSVYSNQPQHF.

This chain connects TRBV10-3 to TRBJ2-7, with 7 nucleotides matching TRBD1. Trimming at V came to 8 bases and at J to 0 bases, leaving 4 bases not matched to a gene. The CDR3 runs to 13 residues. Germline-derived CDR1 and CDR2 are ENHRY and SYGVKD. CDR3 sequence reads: CAIQAGGSYEQYF. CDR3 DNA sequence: TGTGCCATCCAGGCAGGGGGCTCCTACGAGCAGTACTTC.

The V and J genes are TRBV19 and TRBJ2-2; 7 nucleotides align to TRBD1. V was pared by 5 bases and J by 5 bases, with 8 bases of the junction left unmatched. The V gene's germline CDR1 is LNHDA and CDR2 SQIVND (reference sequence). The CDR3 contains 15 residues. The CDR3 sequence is CASSPQTGFTGELFF. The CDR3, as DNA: TGTGCCAGTAGTCCCCAGACAGGGTTTACCGGGGAGCTGTTTTTT. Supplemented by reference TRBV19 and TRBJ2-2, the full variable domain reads DGGITQSPKYLFRKEGQNVTLSCEQNLNHDAMYWYRQDPGQGLRLIYYSQIVNDFQKGDIAEGYSVSREKKESFPLTVTSAQKNPTAFYLCASSPQTGFTGELFFGEGSRLTVL.

The CDR3 is CASSLRAGGVPRTGELFF. In nucleotides, the CDR3 is TGTGCCAGCAGCTTGAGGGCGGGTGGGGTCCCCCGTACCGGGGAGCTGTTTTTT. This chain links TRBV7-3 with TRBJ2-2; the D gene is possibly TRBD2 (5 bases). The CDR3 totals 18 residues. Trimming shortened V by 3 bases and J by 5 bases, and 22 bases separated the two germline ends. Germline CDR1 reads SGHTA; CDR2 reads FQGTGA.